This TCR beta chain came from a study of Ad26.COV2.S vaccination and SARS-CoV-2 variants. Across the study: Recipients of Ad26.COV2.S got it intramuscularly, once or twice 56 days apart. Overall study findings and caveats: Recipients given vaccine exceeded placebo recipients in spike-specific TCR breadth.

The V gene lost 1 base and the J gene lost 5 bases, with 10 bases spanning the gap. The CDR3 loop spans 13 amino acids. Germline CDR1 and CDR2: SGHRS and YFSETQ. The treatment is: roughly 20 received Ad26.COV2.S at low or high dose, single or two shots; roughly five received placebo; per-sample allocation not given. Specimen acquisition occurred on day 63 following the initial vaccine or placebo injection. Expressing Wuhan-strain SARS-CoV-2 spike, an Ad26 vector served as the vaccine. The table lists this clone with a count of one. Its target is not known. Clones were sequenced by immunoSEQ multiplex PCR, and TCRdb holds only the in-frame ones, with some missing. Of fewer than 400,000 clones in the sample, roughly nine tenths were seen once.

This rearrangement joins TRBV5-1 to TRBJ2-7; no reliable D call. The TCR sequence derives from a person between 18 and 59 years old who received the Ad26.COV2.S COVID-19 vaccine or a placebo. The material was peripheral blood, obtained in a trial of Ad26.COV2.S vaccine versus placebo. The CDR3 here is CASSLNVADEQYF. The CDR3, as DNA: TGCGCCAGCAGCTTGAATGTGGCGGACGAGCAGTACTTC.